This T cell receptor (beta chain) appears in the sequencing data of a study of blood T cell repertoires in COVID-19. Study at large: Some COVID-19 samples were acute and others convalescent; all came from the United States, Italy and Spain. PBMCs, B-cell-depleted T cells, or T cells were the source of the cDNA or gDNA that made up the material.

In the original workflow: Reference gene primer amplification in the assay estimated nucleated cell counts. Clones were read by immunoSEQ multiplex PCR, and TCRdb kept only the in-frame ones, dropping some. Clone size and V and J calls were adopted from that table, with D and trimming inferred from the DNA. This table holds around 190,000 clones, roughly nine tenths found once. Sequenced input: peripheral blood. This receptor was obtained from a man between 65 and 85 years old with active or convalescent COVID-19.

Here the CDR3 DNA reads TGTGCCAGCAGCGACAGGGGCTCTCCCTACGAGCAGTACTTC. Its protein is CASSDRGSPYEQYF. The chain carries TRBV6-5 and TRBJ2-7; 8 bases map to TRBD1. Germline CDR1 and CDR2: MNHEY and SVGAGI. CDR3 length equals 14 residues. The V segment lost 6 bases and the J segment 2 bases; nucleotides outside the gene matches: 6.